The T cell receptor beta chain under discussion was sequenced for a study of blood T cell repertoires in COVID-19. TCRdb keeps only in-frame clones here, not all; method: immunoSEQ multiplex PCR. The sample includes 230,000 or so clones, roughly 89% of them seen just once. The V segment lost 4 bases and the J segment 5 bases; nucleotides outside the gene matches: 13. Germline loops: CDR1 SGHAT, CDR2 FQDESV (reference sequence). The CDR3 loop spans 16 amino acids. Sequences were obtained from PBMCs or T cells enriched from blood (not recorded which). This chain joins TRBV11-1 and TRBJ1-1; 7 nucleotides align to TRBD1. The clonotype originates from a woman aged 40 to 49 with acute COVID-19. The CDR3 DNA reads TGTGCCAGCAGCTCGATACCCCAAGACAGGGTTACTGAAGCTTTCTTT. Its translation: CASSSIPQDRVTEAFF. Looking up the rest from reference TRBV11-1 and TRBJ1-1 gives the full variable domain: EAEVAQSPRYKITEKSQAVAFWCDPISGHATLYWYRQILGQGPELLVQFQDESVVDDSQLPKDRFSAERLKGVDSTLKIQPAELGDSAMYLCASSSIPQDRVTEAFFGQGTRLTVV.